The 25 T cell receptor beta chains below come from one sample, sequenced in a study of blood T cell repertoires in COVID-19. Some clones are missing from TCRdb's copy, which holds only in-frame ones; the method was immunoSEQ multiplex PCR. The sample records roughly 95,000 clones, about 89% being singletons. Sequences were obtained from peripheral blood. The receptors here all came from a woman in her fifties or sixties in a cohort sampled during active COVID-19.

The J gene is TRBJ1-2, the V gene TRBV30; weak D call: TRBD1 (6 bases). This CDR3 has 12 residues. Germline values: CDR1 GTSNPN, CDR2 SVGIG (reference sequence). The V and J ends lost 6 bases and 2 bases respectively, with 10 bases between them. The CDR3 protein is CACTQGNYGYTF. CDR3 DNA: TGTGCCTGTACCCAGGGGAACTATGGCTACACCTTC.

This clone was recorded once. This sequence joins TRBV9 and TRBJ1-1; D is undetermined. Looked up from germline, CDR1 is SGDLS and CDR2 is YYNGEE. The CDR3 loop spans 17 amino acids. The V gene lost 0 bases and the J gene lost 7 bases, with 22 bases spanning the gap. In DNA, the CDR3 is TGTGCCAGCAGCGTAGGAGGGCAGTTTTGGAAAATAGATGAAGCTTTCTTT. Translated: CASSVGGQFWKIDEAFF.

The V call is TRBV2, the J call TRBJ2-1, with TRBD2 matching 8 bases. There are 15 residues in the CDR3. Trimming took 7 bases from V and 5 from J; bases not matched to a gene: 10. Germline CDR1 SNHLY, CDR2 FYNNEI. The DNA of the CDR3 is TGTGCCAGCAAAAACCTCGGGGGGGGACACAATGAGCAGTTCTTC. Protein: CASKNLGGGHNEQFF.

V gene TRBV28 combines with J gene TRBJ1-3; 9 bases line up with TRBD1. The CDR3 spans 17 residues. With V trimmed by 5 bases and J by 7 bases, 15 bases remained unmatched. Germline CDR1 is MDHEN and CDR2 is SYDVKM. The CDR3 DNA reads as TGTGCCAGCAGTACCCTAGGACAGGGGAGCGGACCGAACACCATATATTTT. This translates into CASSTLGQGSGPNTIYF. Looking up the rest from reference TRBV28 and TRBJ1-3 gives the full variable domain: DVKVTQSSRYLVKRTGEKVFLECVQDMDHENMFWYRQDPGLGLRLIYFSYDVKMKEKGDIPEGYSVSREKKERFSLILESASTNQTSMYLCASSTLGQGSGPNTIYFGEGSWLTVV.

The V call is TRBV6-6, the J call TRBJ1-2; D gene ambiguous. Trimming took off 2 bases at V and 2 bases at J, with 15 bases between the two ends. The CDR3 consists of 16 residues. The germline CDR1 and CDR2 sequences are MNHNY and SVGAGI (reference sequence). For the CDR3, the DNA is TGTGCCAGCAGTTACATTTTGGCAGCACAGAACTATGGCTACACCTTC. It yields the protein CASSYILAAQNYGYTF.

The chain employs TRBV3-1 (or the pseudogene TRBV3-2) and TRBJ1-3; D might be TRBD1 (6 bases). This CDR3 is built from 14 residues. CDR1 is LGHDT, CDR2 YNNKEL, per germline (reference sequence). Trimming took 10 bases from V and 4 from J, leaving 17 bases between them. The CDR3, as DNA: TGTGCCACCTCCCCTACAGGGTTCGGAAACACCATATATTTT. As protein: CATSPTGFGNTIYF.

The V gene is TRBV5-1, the J gene TRBJ2-1; D is undetermined. CDR3 length equals 14 residues. V gave up 4 bases and J gave up 9 bases, with 17 bases separating them. Germline V gene data show CDR1 as SGHRS and CDR2 as YFSETQ. CDR3 bases: TGCGCCAGCAGCCCGCGTGCCAGCCGCGGTGAGCAGTTCTTC. This sequence encodes CASSPRASRGEQFF.

J is TRBJ2-1 and V is TRBV3-1 (or the pseudogene TRBV3-2); D possibly corresponds to TRBD2 (5 bases). The V end lost 5 bases, the J end lost 1 base, and 12 bases lay between the germline ends. The CDR3 covers 15 residues. Germline CDR1 LGHDT, CDR2 YNNKEL (reference sequence). CDR3 bases: TGTGCCAGCAGCAAAGCGGCGGTGTCCTACAATGAGCAGTTCTTC. Its protein is CASSKAAVSYNEQFF.

The gene calls are TRBV6-1 and TRBJ1-5; maybe TRBD1 (5 bases). The V end was cut by 2 bases, the J end by 4 bases, with 6 bases between. The germline gives CDR1 MNHNS, CDR2 SASEGT. The CDR3 sequence is 13 residues long. The CDR3: CASSERGNQPQHF. The CDR3 DNA reads as TGTGCCAGCAGTGAACGGGGGAATCAGCCCCAGCATTTT.

This chain joins TRBV2 and TRBJ2-3, with 7 nucleotides matching TRBD2. CDR3 length: 15 residues. From germline, CDR1 is SNHLY and CDR2 FYNNEI. J gave up 2 bases and V 6 bases, and 8 bases lay outside the gene matches. CDR3 sequence (DNA): TGTGCCAGCAGCTCCGGGACTATCCTCACAGATACGCAGTATTTT. Protein: CASSSGTILTDTQYF.

The gene calls are TRBV7-9 and TRBJ2-1; 7 bases agree with TRBD1. The germline gives CDR1 SEHNR, CDR2 FQNEAQ (reference sequence). Germline trimming cut 5 bases from V and 3 bases from J; bases unmatched to any gene: 13. CDR3 length equals 17 residues. CDR3 sequence (DNA): TGTGCCAGCAGCCCCACCTCGACAGGGAGAAACTACAATGAGCAGTTCTTC. This sequence encodes CASSPTSTGRNYNEQFF. The full variable domain, with the rest looked up from reference TRBV7-9 and TRBJ2-1, is DTGVSQNPRHKITKRGQNVTFRCDPISEHNRLYWYRQTLGQGPEFLTYFQNEAQLEKSRLLSDRFSAERPKGSFSTLEIQRTEQGDSAMYLCASSPTSTGRNYNEQFFGPGTRLTVL.

This clone appeared a single time. The rearrangement joins TRBV2 to TRBJ2-7; the match to TRBD1 covers 7 bases. The germline V gene has CDR1 SNHLY and CDR2 FYNNEI. The CDR3 covers 13 residues. J lost 3 bases, V lost 4 bases, and 3 bases had no gene match. For the CDR3, the DNA is TGTGCCAGCAGTGGACAGGGAGTCTACGAGCAGTACTTC. This encodes CASSGQGVYEQYF.

The chain is built from TRBV5-6 and TRBJ1-5; 9 positions agree with TRBD1. CDR3 size: 15 residues. Germline V gene data show CDR1 as SGHDT and CDR2 as YYEEEE. The J segment lost 6 bases and the V segment lost 4 bases, leaving 8 bases of the junction unmatched. CDR3 nucleotide sequence: TGTGCCAGCAGCAAAGACAGGGGGTTTGGTCAGCCCCAGCATTTT. This encodes CASSKDRGFGQPQHF.

This clone has a handful of counts. The chain carries TRBV5-1 and TRBJ2-7, with TRBD2 as a possible D gene (5 bases). The germline gives CDR1 SGHRS, CDR2 YFSETQ. The CDR3 is made up of 14 amino acids. Trimming took off 4 bases at V and 2 bases at J, with 13 bases between the two ends. The CDR3 DNA reads as TGCGCCAGCAGCCTTGACGGACTGGCCTACGAGCAGTACTTC. This codes for CASSLDGLAYEQYF.

This chain uses TRBV2 with TRBJ1-2, with 7 positions matching TRBD1. The V segment lost 6 bases and the J segment 7 bases; nucleotides outside the gene matches: 5. Germline CDR1 reads SNHLY; CDR2 reads FYNNEI. The CDR3 is 12 residues long. CDR3 protein: CASRSEGAGYTF. The CDR3 DNA follows: TGTGCCAGCAGATCCGAGGGGGCTGGCTACACCTTC.

CDR3 nucleotide sequence: TGTGCCAGCTCACCAATCGACAGGAGAAATGAAAAACTGTTTTTT. Translated: CASSPIDRRNEKLFF. The genes are TRBV18 and TRBJ1-4; D may be TRBD1 (6 bases). V was shortened by 2 bases and J by 5 bases, with 12 bases between the two germline ends. The germline V gene has CDR1 KGHSH and CDR2 LQKENI. The CDR3 is 15 residues long.

V and J are TRBV6-6 and TRBJ2-7; weak D call: TRBD2 (6 bases). Germline V gives CDR1 MNHNY, CDR2 SVGAGI (reference sequence). The CDR3 sequence is 14 residues long. Trimming shortened V by 7 bases and J by 4 bases, and 17 bases separated the two germline ends. CDR3 bases: TGTGCCAGCAAAGGCGGGGCCGGGTCGTACGAGCAGTACTTC. Translated, it gives CASKGGAGSYEQYF.

The chain combines TRBV27 with TRBJ2-2; 7 bases line up with TRBD1. The germline V gene encodes CDR1 MNHEY and CDR2 SMNVEV (reference sequence). The CDR3 loop spans 15 amino acids. The V segment lost 6 bases and the J segment 3 bases; nucleotides outside the gene matches: 7. CDR3 DNA: TGTGCCAGCAGCCCGACAGGGATTTACACCGGGGAGCTGTTTTTT. Residues: CASSPTGIYTGELFF.

The rearrangement joins TRBV5-5 to TRBJ2-2, with a tentative D call TRBD1 (6 bases). The germline CDR1 and CDR2 sequences are SGHKS and YYEKEE (reference sequence). This CDR3 spans 16 amino acids. The V end was cut by 3 bases, the J end by 4 bases, with 16 bases between. This chain's CDR3 is CASSSGDRRRTGELFF. CDR3 nucleotide sequence: TGTGCCAGCAGCTCCGGTGACAGGCGACGCACCGGGGAGCTGTTTTTT.

In this sample, this clone turned up once. This rearrangement joins TRBV5-1 to TRBJ2-1, with a possible D match to TRBD1 (5 bases). The CDR3 contains 16 residues. V was trimmed by 0 bases and J by 8 bases, leaving 18 bases between them. CDR1 is SGHRS and CDR2 is YFSETQ in the germline V gene. The CDR3 spells CASSLASGAKEYEQFF. The CDR3, as DNA: TGCGCCAGCAGCTTGGCATCTGGGGCAAAAGAGTATGAGCAGTTCTTC. Based on the CDR3 plus reference TRBV5-1 and TRBJ2-1, the full variable domain is KAGVTQTPRYLIKTRGQQVTLSCSPISGHRSVSWYQQTPGQGLQFLFEYFSETQRNKGNFPGRFSGRQFSNSRSEMNVSTLELGDSALYLCASSLASGAKEYEQFFGPGTRLTVL.

The chain is built from TRBV3-1 (or the pseudogene TRBV3-2) and TRBJ1-5; possibly TRBD1 for D (6 bases). The CDR3 has 14 amino acids. Germline V CDR1 and CDR2: LGHDT, YNNKEL (reference sequence). Trimming cost V 4 bases and J 7 bases, with 14 bases left between them. The CDR3 sequence is CASSLTQGNQPQHF. CDR3 coding DNA: TGTGCCAGCAGCCTCACACAGGGAAACCAGCCCCAGCATTTT.

The chain joins TRBV5-5 to TRBJ1-5; D gene unclear. The germline gives CDR1 SGHKS, CDR2 YYEKEE (reference sequence). The CDR3 extends over 14 amino acids. The V end was cut by 4 bases, the J end by 1 base, with 9 bases between. CDR3 loop: CASSERESNQPQHF. In DNA, the CDR3 is TGTGCCAGCAGCGAACGGGAGAGCAATCAGCCCCAGCATTTT.

The chain couples TRBV27 to TRBJ2-1; tentative D call: TRBD1 (5 bases). The CDR3 totals 12 residues. Germline-derived CDR1 and CDR2 are MNHEY and SMNVEV (reference sequence). Between the trimmed V and J ends, which lost 7 bases and 10 bases, there was a span of 14 bases. The CDR3 coding sequence is TGTGCCAGCACTACTCAGGGATCGGAGCAGTTCTTC. It codes for CASTTQGSEQFF.

The rearrangement links TRBV10-3 to TRBJ1-5; a possible D gene is TRBD1 (6 bases). The CDR3 contains 15 residues. V dropped 2 bases and J dropped 9 bases, with 17 bases sitting between them. Per germline, CDR1 ENHRY and CDR2 SYGVKD. CDR3 nucleotides: TGTGCCATCAGTGAGAGGGGGGGGGACGACGGGCCCCAGCATTTT. It yields the protein CAISERGGDDGPQHF.

This clone was seen a few times. The gene calls are TRBV5-4 and TRBJ1-2; 10 bases fit TRBD1. Germline V gene sequence: CDR1 SGHNT, CDR2 YYREEE (reference sequence). V lost 4 bases, J lost 8 bases, and 20 bases stayed unmatched. The CDR3 extends over 18 amino acids. The CDR3 is CASSHQGGQGRRGGGYTF. CDR3 nucleotide sequence: TGTGCCAGCAGCCATCAAGGGGGACAGGGGCGTCGCGGAGGCGGCTACACCTTC.